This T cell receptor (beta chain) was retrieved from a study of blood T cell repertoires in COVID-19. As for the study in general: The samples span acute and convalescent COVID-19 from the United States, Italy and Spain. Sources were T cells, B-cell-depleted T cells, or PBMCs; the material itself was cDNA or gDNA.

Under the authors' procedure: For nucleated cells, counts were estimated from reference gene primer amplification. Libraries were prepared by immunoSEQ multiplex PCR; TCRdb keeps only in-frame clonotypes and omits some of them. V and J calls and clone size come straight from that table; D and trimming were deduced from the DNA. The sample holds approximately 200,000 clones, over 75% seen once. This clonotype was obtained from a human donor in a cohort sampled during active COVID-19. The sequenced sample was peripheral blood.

The CDR3 DNA is TGCGCCAGCAGCTCGGGACAGGGTCATGAAAAACTGTTTTTT. Its protein is CASSSGQGHEKLFF. This chain uses TRBV5-1 with TRBJ1-4; 9 bases map to TRBD1. Germline V gene sequence: CDR1 SGHRS, CDR2 YFSETQ. Trimming at V came to 3 bases and at J to 6 bases, leaving 3 bases not matched to a gene. The CDR3 runs 14 residues.